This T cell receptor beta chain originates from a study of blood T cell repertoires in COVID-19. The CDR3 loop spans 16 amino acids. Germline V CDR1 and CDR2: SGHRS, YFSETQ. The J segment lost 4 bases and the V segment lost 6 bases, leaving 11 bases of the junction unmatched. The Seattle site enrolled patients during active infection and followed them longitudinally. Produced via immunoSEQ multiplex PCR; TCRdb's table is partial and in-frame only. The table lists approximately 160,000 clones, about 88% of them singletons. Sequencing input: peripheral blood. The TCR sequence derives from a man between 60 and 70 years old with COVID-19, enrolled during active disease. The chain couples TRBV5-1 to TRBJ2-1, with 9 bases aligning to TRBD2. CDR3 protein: CASTLEGTSNYNEQFF. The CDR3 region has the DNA TGCGCCAGCACCTTAGAGGGGACTAGCAATTACAATGAGCAGTTCTTC.